This T cell receptor beta chain was sequenced in a study of blood T cell repertoires in COVID-19. Germline-derived CDR1 and CDR2 are SGDLS and YYNGEE. The CDR3 loop spans 18 amino acids. V lost 4 bases and J lost 7, with 27 bases in between. Method: immunoSEQ multiplex PCR; TCRdb's copy keeps in-frame clones and lacks some. The profile shows under 200,000 clones, around 87% of them singletons. J is TRBJ2-1 and V is TRBV9, with D possibly being TRBD1 (5 bases). The source is a woman aged 40-49 years in a cohort exposed to, infected with or recovered from COVID-19 (not recorded which). The sample was PBMCs or T cells enriched from blood (not recorded which). CDR3 residues: CASSPRQQIYAHMNEQFF. The CDR3 bases are TGTGCCAGCAGCCCCAGACAGCAAATCTACGCCCACATGAATGAGCAGTTCTTC.